This T cell receptor beta chain appears in the sequencing data of a study of T cell responses to AZD1222 COVID-19 vaccine. Trimming removed 7 bases from V and 4 bases from J, with 16 bases in between. Germline V gene sequence: CDR1 SGHVS, CDR2 FNYEAQ. The CDR3 extends over 14 amino acids. Produced via immunoSEQ multiplex PCR; TCRdb's table is partial and in-frame only. The sample lists about 150,000 clones, around 90% occurring once. The sequence derives from an adult in good health. The starting material was peripheral blood, obtained on day 0 of AZD1222 vaccination. J is TRBJ1-1 and V is TRBV7-6, with D uncertain. CDR3 DNA: TGTGCCAGCATCGCCGAAGCGAAGGGCACTGAAGCTTTCTTT. Translation gives CASIAEAKGTEAFF. Supplemented by reference TRBV7-6 and TRBJ1-1, the full variable domain reads GAGVSQSPRYKVTKRGQDVALRCDPISGHVSLYWYRQALGQGPEFLTYFNYEAQQDKSGLPNDRFSAERPEGSISTLTIQRTEQRDSAMYRCASIAEAKGTEAFFGQGTRLTVV.